The following is a T cell receptor (beta chain) sequence with its context. Other DNA sequences in this specimen translate into the identical CDR3. The data were taken from a study of control samples from healthy donors and cancer patients. Germline assignment: CDR1 SGHRS and CDR2 YFSETQ. V was trimmed by 0 bases and J by 1 base, leaving 7 bases between them. This CDR3 contains 14 residues. Some clones are missing from TCRdb's copy, which holds only in-frame ones; the method was immunoSEQ multiplex PCR. Of under 200,000 clones in the sample, about nine tenths were seen once. The sample consisted of blood. The sequence was collected from a woman aged 30 to 39 in good health. The chain couples TRBV5-1 to TRBJ2-5; D ambiguous. The CDR3 protein is CASSLVASQETQYF. CDR3 DNA sequence: TGCGCCAGCAGCTTGGTGGCTTCCCAAGAGACCCAGTACTTC.